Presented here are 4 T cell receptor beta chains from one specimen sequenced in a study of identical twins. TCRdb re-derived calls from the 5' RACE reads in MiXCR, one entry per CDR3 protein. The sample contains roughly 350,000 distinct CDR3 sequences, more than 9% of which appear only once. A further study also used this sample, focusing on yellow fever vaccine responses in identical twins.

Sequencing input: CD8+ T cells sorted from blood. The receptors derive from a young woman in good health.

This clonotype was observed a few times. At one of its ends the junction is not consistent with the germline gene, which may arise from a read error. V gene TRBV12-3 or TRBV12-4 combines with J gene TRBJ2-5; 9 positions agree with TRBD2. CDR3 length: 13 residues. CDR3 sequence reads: CASSIAGVETQYF. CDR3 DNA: TGTGCCAGCAGTATAGCGGGAGTTGAGACCCAGTACTTC.

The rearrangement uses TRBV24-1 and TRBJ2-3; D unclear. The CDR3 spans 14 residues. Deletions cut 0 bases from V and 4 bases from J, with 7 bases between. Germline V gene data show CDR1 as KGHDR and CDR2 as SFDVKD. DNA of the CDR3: TGTGCCACCAGTGATTTGGTGGGCGCAGATACGCAGTATTTT. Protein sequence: CATSDLVGADTQYF.

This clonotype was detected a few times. The CDR3 region has the DNA TGCAGCGTTGCTCTTCACACCGGGGAGCTGTTTTTT. Protein sequence: CSVALHTGELFF. J is TRBJ2-2 and V is TRBV29-1; D gene ambiguous. The V gene's germline CDR1 is SQVTM and CDR2 ANQGSEA. V lost 4 bases to trimming and J lost 3 bases, with 6 bases between them. CDR3 length: 12 amino acids.

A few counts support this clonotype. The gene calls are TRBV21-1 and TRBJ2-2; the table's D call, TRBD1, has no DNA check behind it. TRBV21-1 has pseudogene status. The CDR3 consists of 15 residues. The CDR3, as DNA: TGTGCCAGCAGCAATGGGACCCAGCGCACCGGGGAGCTGTTTTTT. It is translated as CASSNGTQRTGELFF.